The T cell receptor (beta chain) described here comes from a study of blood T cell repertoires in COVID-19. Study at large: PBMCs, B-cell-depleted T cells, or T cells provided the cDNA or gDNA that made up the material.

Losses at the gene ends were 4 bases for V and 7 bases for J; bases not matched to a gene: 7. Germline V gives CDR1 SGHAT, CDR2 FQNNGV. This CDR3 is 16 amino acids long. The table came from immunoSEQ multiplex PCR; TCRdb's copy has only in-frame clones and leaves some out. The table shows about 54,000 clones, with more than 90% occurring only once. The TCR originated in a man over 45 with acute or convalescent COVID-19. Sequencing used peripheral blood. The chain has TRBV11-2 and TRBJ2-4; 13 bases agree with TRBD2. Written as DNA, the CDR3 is TGTGCCAGCAGCTCAAGGACTAGCGGGAGTATTAACATTCAGTACTTC. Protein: CASSSRTSGSINIQYF.